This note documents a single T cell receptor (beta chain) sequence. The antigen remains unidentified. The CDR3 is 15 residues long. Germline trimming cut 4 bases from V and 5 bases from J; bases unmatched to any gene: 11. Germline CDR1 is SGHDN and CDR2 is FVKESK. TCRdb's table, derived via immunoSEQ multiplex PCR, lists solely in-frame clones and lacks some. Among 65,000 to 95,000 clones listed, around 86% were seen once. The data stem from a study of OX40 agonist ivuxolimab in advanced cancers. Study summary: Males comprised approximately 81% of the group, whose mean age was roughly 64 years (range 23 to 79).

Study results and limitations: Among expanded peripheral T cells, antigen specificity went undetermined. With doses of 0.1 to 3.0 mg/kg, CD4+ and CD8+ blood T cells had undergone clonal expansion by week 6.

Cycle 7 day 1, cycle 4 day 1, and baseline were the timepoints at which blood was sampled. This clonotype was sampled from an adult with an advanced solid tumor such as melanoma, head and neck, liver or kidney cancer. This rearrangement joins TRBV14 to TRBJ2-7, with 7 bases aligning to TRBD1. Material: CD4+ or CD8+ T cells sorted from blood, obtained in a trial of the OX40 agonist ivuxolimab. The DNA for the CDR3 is TGTGCCAGCAGCCGCCAAGGGGGCCTTGGAAACGAGCAGTACTTC. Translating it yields CASSRQGGLGNEQYF.